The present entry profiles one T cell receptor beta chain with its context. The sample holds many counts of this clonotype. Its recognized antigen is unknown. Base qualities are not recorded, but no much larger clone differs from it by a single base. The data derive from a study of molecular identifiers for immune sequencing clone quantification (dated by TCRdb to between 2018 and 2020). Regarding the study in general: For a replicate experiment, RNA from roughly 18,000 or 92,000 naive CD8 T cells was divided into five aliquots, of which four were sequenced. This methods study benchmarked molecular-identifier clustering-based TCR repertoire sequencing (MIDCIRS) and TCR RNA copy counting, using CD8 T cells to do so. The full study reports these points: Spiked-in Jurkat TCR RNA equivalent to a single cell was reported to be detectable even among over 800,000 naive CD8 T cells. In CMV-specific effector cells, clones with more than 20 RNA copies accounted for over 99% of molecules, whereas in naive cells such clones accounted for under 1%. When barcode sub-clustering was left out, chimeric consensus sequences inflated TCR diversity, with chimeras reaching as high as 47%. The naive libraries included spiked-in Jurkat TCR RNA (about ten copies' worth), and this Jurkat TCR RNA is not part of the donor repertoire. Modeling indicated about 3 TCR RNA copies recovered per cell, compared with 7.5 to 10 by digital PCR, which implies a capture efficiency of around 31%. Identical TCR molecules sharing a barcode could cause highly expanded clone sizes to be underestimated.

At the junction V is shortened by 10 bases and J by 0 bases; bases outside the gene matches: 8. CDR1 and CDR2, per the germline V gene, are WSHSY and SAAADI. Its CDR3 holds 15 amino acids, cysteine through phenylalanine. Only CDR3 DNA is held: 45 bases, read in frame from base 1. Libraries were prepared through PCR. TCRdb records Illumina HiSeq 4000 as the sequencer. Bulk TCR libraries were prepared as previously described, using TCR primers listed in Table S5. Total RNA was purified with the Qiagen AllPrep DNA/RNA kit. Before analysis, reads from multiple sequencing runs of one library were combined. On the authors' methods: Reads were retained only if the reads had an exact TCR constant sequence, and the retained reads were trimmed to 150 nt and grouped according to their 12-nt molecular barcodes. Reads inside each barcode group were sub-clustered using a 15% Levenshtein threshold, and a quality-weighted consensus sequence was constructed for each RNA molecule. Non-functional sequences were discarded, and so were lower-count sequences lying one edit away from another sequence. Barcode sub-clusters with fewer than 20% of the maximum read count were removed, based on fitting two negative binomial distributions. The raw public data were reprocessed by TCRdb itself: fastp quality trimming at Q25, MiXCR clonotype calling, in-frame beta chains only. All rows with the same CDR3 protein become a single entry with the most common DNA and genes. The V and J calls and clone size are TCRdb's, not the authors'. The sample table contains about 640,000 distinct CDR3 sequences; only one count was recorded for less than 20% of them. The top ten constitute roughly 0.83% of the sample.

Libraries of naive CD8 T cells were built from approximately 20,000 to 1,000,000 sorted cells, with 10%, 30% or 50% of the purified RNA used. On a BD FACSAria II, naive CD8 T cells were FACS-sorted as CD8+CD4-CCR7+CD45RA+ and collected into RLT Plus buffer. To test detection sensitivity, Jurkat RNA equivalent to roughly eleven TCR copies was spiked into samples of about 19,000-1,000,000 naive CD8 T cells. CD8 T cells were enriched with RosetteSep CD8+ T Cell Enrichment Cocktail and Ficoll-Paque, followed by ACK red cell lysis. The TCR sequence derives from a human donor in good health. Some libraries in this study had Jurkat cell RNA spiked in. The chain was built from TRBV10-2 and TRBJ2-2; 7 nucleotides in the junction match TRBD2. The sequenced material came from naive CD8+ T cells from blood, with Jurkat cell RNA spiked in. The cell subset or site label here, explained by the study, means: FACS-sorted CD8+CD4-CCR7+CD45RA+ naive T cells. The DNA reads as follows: TGCGCCACTAGGGACGGACTAGCGAACACCGGGGAGCTGTTTTTT. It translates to CATRDGLANTGELFF.